This TCR beta chain emerged from a study of cytomegalovirus exposure and HLA in healthy donors. Findings of the study overall: In vitro experiments confirmed that a few CMV-associated chains were specific for CMV antigens. TCR beta V- and J-gene trimming was later associated with a missense DCLRE1C variant.

Donors sampled were nominally healthy, though unrecorded immune exposures were likely. Amplification used 60 Vbeta primers and 13 Jbeta primers. TCRdb's copy holds only in-frame clones and misses some; the assay was immunoSEQ multiplex PCR. The table records about 180,000 clones, 75% to 85% of them present only once. A note on this clone: Its antigen remains unidentified.

Germline CDR1 reads SGHDT; CDR2 reads YYEEEE. V gave up 4 bases and J gave up 9 bases, with 8 bases separating them. The CDR3 contains 11 residues. The chain carries TRBV5-6 and TRBJ2-1; no reliable D call. This TCR came from a woman in her fifties or sixties in good health and CMV-seropositive. The sample taken for sequencing was PBMCs. The DNA of the CDR3 is TGTGCCAGCAGCATCCAAGCTGAGCAGTTCTTC. As protein: CASSIQAEQFF.